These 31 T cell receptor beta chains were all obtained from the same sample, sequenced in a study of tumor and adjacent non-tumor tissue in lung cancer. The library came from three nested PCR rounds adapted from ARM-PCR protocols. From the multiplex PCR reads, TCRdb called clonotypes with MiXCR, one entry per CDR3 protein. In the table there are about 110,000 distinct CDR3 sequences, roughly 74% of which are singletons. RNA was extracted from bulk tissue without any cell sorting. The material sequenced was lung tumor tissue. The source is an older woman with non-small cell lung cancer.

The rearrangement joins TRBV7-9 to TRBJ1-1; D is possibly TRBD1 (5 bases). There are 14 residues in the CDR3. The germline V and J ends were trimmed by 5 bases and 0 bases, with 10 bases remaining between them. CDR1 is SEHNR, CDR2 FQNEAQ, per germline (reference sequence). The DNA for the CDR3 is TGTGCCAGCAGCCGGGACCACATGAACACTGAAGCTTTCTTT. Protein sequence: CASSRDHMNTEAFF. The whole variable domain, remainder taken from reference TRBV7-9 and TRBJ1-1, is DTGVSQNPRHKITKRGQNVTFRCDPISEHNRLYWYRQTLGQGPEFLTYFQNEAQLEKSRLLSDRFSAERPKGSFSTLEIQRTEQGDSAMYLCASSRDHMNTEAFFGQGTRLTVV.

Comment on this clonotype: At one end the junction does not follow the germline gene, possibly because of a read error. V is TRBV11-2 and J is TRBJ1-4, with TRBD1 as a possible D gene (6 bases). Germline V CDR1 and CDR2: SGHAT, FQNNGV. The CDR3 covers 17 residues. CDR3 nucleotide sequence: TGTGCCAGCGGCTTAGATTCGAGGGGACAAACTAATGAAAAACTGTCTTTT. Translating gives CASGLDSRGQTNEKLSF.

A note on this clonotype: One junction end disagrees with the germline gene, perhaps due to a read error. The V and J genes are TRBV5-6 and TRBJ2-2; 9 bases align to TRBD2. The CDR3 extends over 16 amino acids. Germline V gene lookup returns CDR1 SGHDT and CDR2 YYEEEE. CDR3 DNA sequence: TGTGCCAACAGCTTAAGAGCGGGGGGATACACCGGGGAGCTGTTTTTT. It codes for CANSLRAGGYTGELFF.

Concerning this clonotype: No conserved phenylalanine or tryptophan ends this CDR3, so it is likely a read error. The CDR3 here is CVSSELAGASPGTQYL. CDR3 nucleotides: TGTGTCAGTAGCGAACTAGCGGGGGCTTCACCCGGTACGCAGTATTTA. This chain uses TRBV7-8 with TRBJ2-3, with 11 bases matching TRBD2. The length of the CDR3 is 16 residues. Germline V gene data show CDR1 as SGHVS and CDR2 as FQNEAQ.

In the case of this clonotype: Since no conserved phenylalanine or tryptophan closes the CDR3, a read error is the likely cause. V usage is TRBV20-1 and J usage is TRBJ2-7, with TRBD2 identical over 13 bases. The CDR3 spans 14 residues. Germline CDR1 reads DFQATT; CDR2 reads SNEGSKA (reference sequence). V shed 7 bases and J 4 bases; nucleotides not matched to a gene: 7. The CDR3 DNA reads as TGCAGTGATAGGGGACTAGCGGGACGGTACGAGCAGTACTTA. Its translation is CSDRGLAGRYEQYL.

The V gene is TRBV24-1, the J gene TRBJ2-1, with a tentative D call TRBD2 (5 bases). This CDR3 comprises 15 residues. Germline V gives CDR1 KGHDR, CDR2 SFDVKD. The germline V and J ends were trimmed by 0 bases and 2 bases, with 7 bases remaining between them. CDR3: CATSDLRGTYNEQFF. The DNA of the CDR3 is TGTGCCACCAGTGATTTGCGGGGTACCTACAATGAGCAGTTCTTC.

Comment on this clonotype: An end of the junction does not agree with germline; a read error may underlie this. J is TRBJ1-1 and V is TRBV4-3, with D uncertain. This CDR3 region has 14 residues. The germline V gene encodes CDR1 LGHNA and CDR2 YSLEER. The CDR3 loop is CPSSQDKWITDAFF. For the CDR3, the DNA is TGCCCTAGCAGCCAAGACAAGTGGATCACTGATGCTTTCTTT.

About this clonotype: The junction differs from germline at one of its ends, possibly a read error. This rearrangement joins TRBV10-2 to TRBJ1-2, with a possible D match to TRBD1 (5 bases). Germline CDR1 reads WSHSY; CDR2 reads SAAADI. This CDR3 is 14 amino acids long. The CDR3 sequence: CASSGGARVYGYTF. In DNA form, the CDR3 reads TGTGCCAGCAGTGGAGGGGCTCGGGTCTATGGCTACACCTTC.

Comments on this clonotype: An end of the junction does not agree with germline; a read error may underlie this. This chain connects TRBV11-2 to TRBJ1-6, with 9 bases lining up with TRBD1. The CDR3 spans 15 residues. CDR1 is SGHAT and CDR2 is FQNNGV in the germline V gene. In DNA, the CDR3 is TGTGTCAGCAGCTTAGAGGGACAGGGTACCTCACCCCTCCACTTT. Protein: CVSSLEGQGTSPLHF.

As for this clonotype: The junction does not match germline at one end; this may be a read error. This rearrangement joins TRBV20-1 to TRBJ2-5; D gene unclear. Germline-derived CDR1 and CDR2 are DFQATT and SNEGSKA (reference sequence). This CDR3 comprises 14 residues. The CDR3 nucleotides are TGTAGTACCCTAAAGATGGAATCTTTGGAGACCCAGTACTTC. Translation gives CSTLKMESLETQYF.

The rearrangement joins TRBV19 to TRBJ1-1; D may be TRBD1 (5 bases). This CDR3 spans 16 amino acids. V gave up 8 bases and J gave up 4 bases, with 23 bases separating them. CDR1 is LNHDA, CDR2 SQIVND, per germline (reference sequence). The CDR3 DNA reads TGTGCCAGTCTGGCTCCTCGGGCAGGGTGGTCCACTGAAGCTTTCTTT. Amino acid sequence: CASLAPRAGWSTEAFF.

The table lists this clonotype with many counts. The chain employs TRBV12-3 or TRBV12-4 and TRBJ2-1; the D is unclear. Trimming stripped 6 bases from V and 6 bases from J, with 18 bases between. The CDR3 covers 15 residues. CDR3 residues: CASSPDWTPSNEQFF. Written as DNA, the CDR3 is TGTGCCAGCAGCCCTGATTGGACGCCGTCCAATGAGCAGTTCTTC.

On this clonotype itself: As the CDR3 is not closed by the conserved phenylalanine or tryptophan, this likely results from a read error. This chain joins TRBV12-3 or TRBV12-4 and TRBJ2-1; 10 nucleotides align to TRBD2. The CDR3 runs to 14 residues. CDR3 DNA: TGTGTCAGCAGTACTAGCGGGGCCTACAATGAGCAGTTCTTA. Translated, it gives CVSSTSGAYNEQFL.

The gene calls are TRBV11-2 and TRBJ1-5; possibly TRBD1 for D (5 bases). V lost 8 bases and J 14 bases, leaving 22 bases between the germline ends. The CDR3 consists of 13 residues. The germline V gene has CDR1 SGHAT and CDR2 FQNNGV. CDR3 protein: CASSRHGGQSKHF. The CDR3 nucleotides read TGTGCCAGCTCCCGGCACGGGGGTCAGTCCAAGCATTTT.

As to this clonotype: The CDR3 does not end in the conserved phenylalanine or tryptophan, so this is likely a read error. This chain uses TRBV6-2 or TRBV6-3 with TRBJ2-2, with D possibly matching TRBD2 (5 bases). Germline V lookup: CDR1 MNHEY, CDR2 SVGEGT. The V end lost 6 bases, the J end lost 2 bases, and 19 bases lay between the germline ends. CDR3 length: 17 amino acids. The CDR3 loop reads CASSYTQQRVNTGELFL. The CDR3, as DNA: TGTGCCAGCAGCTACACCCAACAGAGGGTCAACACCGGGGAGCTGTTTTTA.

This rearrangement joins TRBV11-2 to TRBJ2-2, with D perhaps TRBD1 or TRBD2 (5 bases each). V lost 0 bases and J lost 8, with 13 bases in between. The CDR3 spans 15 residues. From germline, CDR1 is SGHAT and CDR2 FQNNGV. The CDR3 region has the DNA TGTGCCAGCAGCTTAGAGTGGGGGAACATGGGGGAGCTGTTTTTT. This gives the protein CASSLEWGNMGELFF.

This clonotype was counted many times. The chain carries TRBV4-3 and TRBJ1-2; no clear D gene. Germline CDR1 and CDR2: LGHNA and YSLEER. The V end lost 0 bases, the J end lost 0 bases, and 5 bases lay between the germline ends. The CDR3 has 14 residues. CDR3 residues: CASSQDQSNYGYTF. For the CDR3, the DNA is TGCGCCAGCAGCCAAGATCAATCTAACTATGGCTACACCTTC.

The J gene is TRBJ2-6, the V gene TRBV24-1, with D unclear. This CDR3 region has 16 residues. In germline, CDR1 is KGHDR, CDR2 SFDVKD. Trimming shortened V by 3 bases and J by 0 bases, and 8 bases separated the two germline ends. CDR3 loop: CATSDATPSGANVLTF. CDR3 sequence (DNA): TGTGCCACCAGTGATGCAACCCCCTCTGGGGCCAACGTCCTGACTTTC.

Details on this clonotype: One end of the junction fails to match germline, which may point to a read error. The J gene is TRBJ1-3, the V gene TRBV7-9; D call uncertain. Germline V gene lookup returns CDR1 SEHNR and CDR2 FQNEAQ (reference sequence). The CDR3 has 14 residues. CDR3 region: CVSSLLTAGNTIYF. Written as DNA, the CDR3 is TGTGTCAGCAGCTTACTGACGGCTGGAAACACCATATATTTT.

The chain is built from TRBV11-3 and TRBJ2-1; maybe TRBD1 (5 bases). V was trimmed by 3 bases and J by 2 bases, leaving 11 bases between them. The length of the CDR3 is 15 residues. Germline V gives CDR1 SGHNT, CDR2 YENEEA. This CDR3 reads CASSLRQSAYNEQFF. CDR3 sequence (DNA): TGTGCCAGCAGCTTGAGACAGTCTGCCTACAATGAGCAGTTCTTC.

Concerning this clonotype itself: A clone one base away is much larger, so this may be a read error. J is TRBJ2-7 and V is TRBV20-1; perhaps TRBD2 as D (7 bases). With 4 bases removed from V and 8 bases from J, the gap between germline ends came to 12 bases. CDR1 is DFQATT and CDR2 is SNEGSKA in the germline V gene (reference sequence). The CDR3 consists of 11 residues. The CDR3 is CSAKGGFKQYF. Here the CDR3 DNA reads TGCAGTGCTAAGGGGGGGTTTAAGCAGTACTTC.

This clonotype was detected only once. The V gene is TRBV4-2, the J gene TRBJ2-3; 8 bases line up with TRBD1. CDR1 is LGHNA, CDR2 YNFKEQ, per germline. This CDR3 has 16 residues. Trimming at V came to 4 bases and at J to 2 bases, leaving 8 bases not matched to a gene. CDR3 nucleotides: TGTGCCAGCAGCCCCTGGTCAGGGGGCAACACAGATACGCAGTATTTT. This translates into CASSPWSGGNTDTQYF.

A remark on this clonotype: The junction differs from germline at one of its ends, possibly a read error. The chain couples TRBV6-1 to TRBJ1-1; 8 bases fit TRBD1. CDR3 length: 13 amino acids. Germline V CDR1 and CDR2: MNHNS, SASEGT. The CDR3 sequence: CVSQTDRGTEASF. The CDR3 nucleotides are TGTGTCAGCCAAACCGACAGGGGAACTGAAGCATCCTTT.

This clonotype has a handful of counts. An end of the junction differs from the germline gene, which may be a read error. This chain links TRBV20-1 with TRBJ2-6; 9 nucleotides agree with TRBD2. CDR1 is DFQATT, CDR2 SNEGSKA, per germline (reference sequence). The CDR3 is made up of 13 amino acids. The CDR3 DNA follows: TGTAGTGCGGGAGGGGGTGGGGCCAACGTCCTGGCTTTC. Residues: CSAGGGGANVLAF.

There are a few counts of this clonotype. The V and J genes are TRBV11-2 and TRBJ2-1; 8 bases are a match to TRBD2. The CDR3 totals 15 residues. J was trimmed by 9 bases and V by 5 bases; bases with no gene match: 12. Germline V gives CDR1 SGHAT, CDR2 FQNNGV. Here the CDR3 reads CASSRGGTSSIEQFF. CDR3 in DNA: TGTGCCAGCAGCCGAGGGGGGACTAGTTCGATTGAGCAGTTCTTC.

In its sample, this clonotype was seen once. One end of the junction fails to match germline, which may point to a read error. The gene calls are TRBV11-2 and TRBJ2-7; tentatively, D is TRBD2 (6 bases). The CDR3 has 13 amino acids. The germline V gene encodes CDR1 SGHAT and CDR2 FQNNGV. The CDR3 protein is CGSSRGTDYEQYF. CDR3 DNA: TGTGGCAGCAGCCGTGGGACTGACTACGAGCAGTACTTC.

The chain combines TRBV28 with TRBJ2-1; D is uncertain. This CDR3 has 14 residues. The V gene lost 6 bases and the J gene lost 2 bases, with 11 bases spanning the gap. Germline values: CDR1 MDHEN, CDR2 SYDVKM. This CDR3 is CASSLIDTYNEQFF. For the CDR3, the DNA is TGTGCCAGCAGCCTTATCGACACCTACAATGAGCAGTTCTTC.

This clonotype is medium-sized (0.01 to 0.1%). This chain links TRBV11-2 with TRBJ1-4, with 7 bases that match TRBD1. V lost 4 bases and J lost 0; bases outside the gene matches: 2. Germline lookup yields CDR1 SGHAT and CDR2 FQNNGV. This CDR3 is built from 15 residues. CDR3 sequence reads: CASSWDSATNEKLFF. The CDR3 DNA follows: TGTGCCAGCAGCTGGGACAGTGCAACTAATGAAAAACTGTTTTTT.

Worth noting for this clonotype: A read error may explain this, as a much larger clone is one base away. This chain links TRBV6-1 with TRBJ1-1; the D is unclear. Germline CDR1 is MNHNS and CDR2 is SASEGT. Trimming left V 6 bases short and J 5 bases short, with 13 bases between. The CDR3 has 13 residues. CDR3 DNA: TGTGCCAGCAGGGGTGCACCCTCGACTGAAGCTTTCTTT. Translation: CASRGAPSTEAFF.

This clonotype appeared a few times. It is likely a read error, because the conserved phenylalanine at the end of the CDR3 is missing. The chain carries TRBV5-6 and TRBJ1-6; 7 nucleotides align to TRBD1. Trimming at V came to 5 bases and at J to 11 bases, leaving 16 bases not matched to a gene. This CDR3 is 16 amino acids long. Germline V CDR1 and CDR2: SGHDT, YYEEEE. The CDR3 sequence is CASSQKGGQSLTPLHL. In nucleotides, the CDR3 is TGTGCCAGCAGTCAAAAAGGGGGACAGAGTTTGACACCCCTCCACCTT.

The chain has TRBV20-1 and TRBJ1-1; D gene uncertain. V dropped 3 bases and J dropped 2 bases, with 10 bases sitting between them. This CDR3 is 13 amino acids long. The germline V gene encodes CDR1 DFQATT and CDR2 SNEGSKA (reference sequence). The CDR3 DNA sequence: TGCAGTGCTAGTCTTAACCTCAACACTGAAGCTTTCTTT. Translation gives CSASLNLNTEAFF.